These T cell receptor beta chains were read from a single sample in a study of blood T cells in healthy people across ages. TCRdb processed the 5' RACE reads anew with MiXCR; each CDR3 protein has one entry. The table has 850,000 to 1,000,000 distinct CDR3 sequences, roughly 50% seen once; the top ten hold 20% to 25%. Sequenced: blood. These receptors were taken from a woman aged 55 to 70 in good health. Both conserved end residues are part of each CDR3. The D gene is left open where the match is weak. Clone size, where shown, is once, few, many, or a class for clones that have expanded.

j_call | clone_size | v_call | d_call | cdr3_nt | cdr3_aa
TRBJ1-2 | NA | TRBV10-1 | NA | TGCGCCACCCCAACGGGGTCCCCGGGCTATGGCTACACCTTC | CATPTGSPGYGYTF
TRBJ2-1 | NA | TRBV20-1 | TRBD2 | TGCAGTGCTCCCTCTAGTAGCGGGAGACCAGCAGGCAATGAGCAGTTCTTC | CSAPSSSGRPAGNEQFF
TRBJ2-7 | NA | TRBV20-1 | TRBD2 | TGCAGTGCTAGTTCTAGCGGGAGGGCCGGAGGCCACGAGCAGTACTTC | CSASSSGRAGGHEQYF
TRBJ2-5 | NA | TRBV29-1 | NA | TGCAGCGTGGGCCCCAACTTAGCGTATCCCGAGACCCAGTACTTC | CSVGPNLAYPETQYF
TRBJ1-2 | few | TRBV15 | TRBD1 | TGTGCCACCAGCAGAGCCCAAGGACAGGAGAACTATGGCTACACCTTC | CATSRAQGQENYGYTF
TRBJ1-4 | NA | TRBV21-1 | NA | TGTGCCAGCAAGCCTAGTGAGGAACTGTTTTTT | CASKPSEELFF
TRBJ2-3 | few | TRBV6-2/TRBV6-3 | NA | TGTGCCAGCAGTTACTCGAACAGGGCCCCAGATACGCAGTATTTT | CASSYSNRAPDTQYF
TRBJ2-7 | NA | TRBV11-1 | NA | TGTGCCAGCAGCTTAGGGGGGCACGGCCGTACGGAGCAGTACTTC | CASSLGGHGRTEQYF
TRBJ2-7 | once | TRBV15 | NA | TGTGCCACCAGCAGAGCTACGAATTCCAAAGGCTCCTACAATGAGCAGTACTTC | CATSRATNSKGSYNEQYF
TRBJ2-5 | NA | TRBV4-3 | TRBD2 | TGCGCCAGCAGCCAAGAGAGGTCAGCGGGAGGAGGTGAGACCCAGTACTTC | CASSQERSAGGGETQYF
TRBJ2-7 | few | TRBV12-3/TRBV12-4 | NA | TGTGCCAGCAGTTTGATTCGCTACGAGCAGTACTTC | CASSLIRYEQYF
TRBJ2-3 | few | TRBV5-6 | TRBD2 | TGTGCCAGCAGCTTCGGGAGGGCCTCGGCAGATACGCAGTATTTT | CASSFGRASADTQYF
TRBJ2-3 | NA | TRBV5-1 | TRBD1 | TGCGCCAGCAGCAATAGGGACAGGGATATGAAAGATACGCAGTATTTT | CASSNRDRDMKDTQYF
TRBJ1-6 | NA | TRBV20-1 | TRBD1 | TGCAGTGCTAAGGACAGGGTGGATTCACCCCTCCACTTT | CSAKDRVDSPLHF
TRBJ2-1 | NA | TRBV6-2/TRBV6-3 | NA | TGTGCCAGCAGTTACAGGGGGGGGATGCCCTACAATGAGCAGTTCTTC | CASSYRGGMPYNEQFF
TRBJ2-1 | few | TRBV9 | NA | TGTGCCAGCGAGAAGGGGGCACCACGGAGCGGGGACTACAATGAGCAGTTCTTC | CASEKGAPRSGDYNEQFF
TRBJ2-2 | NA | TRBV3-1 | TRBD1 | TGTGCCAGCAGCCAAGATTTGAGGGGGCGCTCCACCGGGGAGCTGTTTTTT | CASSQDLRGRSTGELFF
TRBJ1-1 | few | TRBV7-6 | NA | TGTGCCAGCAGCTCTGAACTAACTACGGAAGCTTTCTTT | CASSSELTTEAFF
TRBJ2-7 | NA | TRBV27 | TRBD2 | TGTGCCAGCAGTTCGCGCCGACTAGCGGGGAACAATGAGCAGTACTTC | CASSSRRLAGNNEQYF
TRBJ2-6 | NA | TRBV20-1 | TRBD1 | TGCAGTGCTAGAGTTGCGACAGGGCCTCCTGGGGCCAACGTCCTGACTTTC | CSARVATGPPGANVLTF
TRBJ2-1 | NA | TRBV29-1 | NA | TGCAGCGTTGAGCGGACAGTAAGCTCCTACAATGAGCAGTTCTTC | CSVERTVSSYNEQFF
TRBJ2-3 | NA | TRBV6-2/TRBV6-3 | NA | TGTGCCAGCAGGGGACTCCCTGGAGGAAGGGGGGGTTCAGATACGCAGTATTTT | CASRGLPGGRGGSDTQYF
TRBJ1-2 | NA | TRBV20-1 | NA | TGCAGTGCCCATTTTAAGGGGGGATCAAACTATGGCTACACCTTC | CSAHFKGGSNYGYTF
TRBJ2-6 | NA | TRBV7-6 | NA | TGTGCCAGCAGCACCCCGTGGGGGCCTTCTGGGGCTAACGTCCTGACTTTC | CASSTPWGPSGANVLTF
TRBJ2-7 | NA | TRBV20-1 | NA | TGCAGTGCTAGCCCCAGGGTCTCCTCCTACGAGCAGTACTTC | CSASPRVSSYEQYF
TRBJ2-3 | NA | TRBV20-1 | NA | TGCAGTGCTAGTATGACAGATACGCAGTATTTT | CSASMTDTQYF
TRBJ2-7 | few | TRBV15 | NA | TGTGCCACCAGCAAACTTCATCCCGCATATGGCGAGCAGTACTTC | CATSKLHPAYGEQYF
TRBJ2-1 | NA | TRBV6-1 | TRBD2 | TGTGCCAGCAGGGAAACTAGCGGGAGCTCCTACAATGAGCAGTTCTTC | CASRETSGSSYNEQFF
TRBJ2-7 | NA | TRBV10-3 | NA | TGTGCCATCAGTCCGAGAGGGTACGAGCAGTACTTC | CAISPRGYEQYF
TRBJ1-2 | NA | TRBV20-1 | TRBD1 | TGCAGTGCCTCCGCCGGGACAGGGAGTGGCTACACCTTC | CSASAGTGSGYTF
TRBJ2-1 | NA | TRBV7-9 | NA | TGTGCCAGCAGCCCGCCGGGTTGGACCTACAATGAGCAGTTCTTC | CASSPPGWTYNEQFF
TRBJ2-7 | few | TRBV7-2 | NA | TGTGCCAGCAGCTTAGAGCAGGGTAATACCTACGAGCAGTACTTC | CASSLEQGNTYEQYF
TRBJ2-3 | NA | TRBV6-1 | NA | TGTGCCAGCAGTGAAGACCGGGACATTCGTACGCAGTATTTT | CASSEDRDIRTQYF
TRBJ2-7 | few | TRBV5-5 | TRBD1 | TGTGCCAGCAGCTCCTACAGGGGGCCTAACTACGAGCAGTACTTC | CASSSYRGPNYEQYF
TRBJ2-7 | NA | TRBV6-6 | TRBD1 | TGTGCCAGCACCCTGGGACAGATGGCCTACGAGCAGTACTTC | CASTLGQMAYEQYF
TRBJ2-3 | few | TRBV7-2 | TRBD2 | TGTGCCAGCAGCTTAATCCTGGGCGGGAGGGCCTCGGCAGATACGCAGTATTTT | CASSLILGGRASADTQYF
TRBJ2-7 | NA | TRBV30 | NA | TGTGCCTGGAGTCCCGGACCGTCTCCCGAGCAGTACTTC | CAWSPGPSPEQYF
TRBJ1-1 | NA | TRBV20-1 | NA | TGCAGTGCTAGAGATTTGATACGCGGGAACACTGAAGCTTTCTTT | CSARDLIRGNTEAFF
TRBJ1-2 | few | TRBV20-1 | NA | TGCAGTGCAAGCGGAGGCCCGGAGGGGTATGGCTACACCTTC | CSASGGPEGYGYTF
TRBJ2-1 | NA | TRBV7-6 | NA | TGTGCCAGCAGCTTAGGGGGCGGAGCGGGTTACAATGAGCAGTTCTTC | CASSLGGGAGYNEQFF
TRBJ2-5 | NA | TRBV7-3 | TRBD2 | TGTGCCAGCAGCTTAAGGGGGTCTAGCGGGGGAGAGACCCAGTACTTC | CASSLRGSSGGETQYF
TRBJ2-7 | NA | TRBV15 | TRBD1 | TGTGCCACCAGCAGAGATGTGGGGACAGGGCTAACCTACGAGCAGTACTTC | CATSRDVGTGLTYEQYF
TRBJ1-5 | few | TRBV4-2 | NA | TGTGCCAGCAGCCAAGAATGGGGGAGCAATCAGCCCCAGCATTTT | CASSQEWGSNQPQHF
TRBJ2-1 | few | TRBV20-1 | NA | TGCAGTGCTACAAAGGGACTCAATGAGCAGTTCTTC | CSATKGLNEQFF
TRBJ2-1 | once | TRBV6-1 | TRBD2 | TGTGCCAGCCAAGGACTAGATTTGGGTGAGCAGTTCTTC | CASQGLDLGEQFF
TRBJ2-7 | many | TRBV6-6 | NA | TGTGCCAGCAGTCCAAGCCACTACGAGCAGTACTTC | CASSPSHYEQYF
TRBJ2-5 | NA | TRBV5-6 | NA | TGTGCCAGCAGCTTCCGAGGGCCGGGTGGTGAGACCCAGTACTTC | CASSFRGPGGETQYF
TRBJ2-5 | few | TRBV11-2 | TRBD2 | TGTGCCAGCAGCTTACCCCCTATTGGAGCCGGGGGGCTAGCGGGAATGGAGACCCAGTACTTC | CASSLPPIGAGGLAGMETQYF